This T cell receptor (beta chain) emerged from a study of vaccination effects on CD4 cells after COVID-19. Comment on this clone: Its antigen remains unidentified.

Antigen-specific CD4+ T cells were expanded (with viral peptide pools) by the ViraFEST assay ahead of sequencing. Culture proceeded for approximately 10 days, and CD4+ T cells were then isolated. Infection dated between March and December 2020, before the Alpha, Beta and Delta variants reached the United States. Serving as the negative control culture was a pool of HIV-1 Nef peptides. It was on days 3 and 7 that half the medium was replaced with IL-2 medium. Notes on the study in general: The authors studied few convalescent patients and collected no early post-infection timepoints.

Only in-frame clones appear in the TCRdb table, and some are missing; sequencing was by immunoSEQ multiplex PCR. The table shows roughly 73,000 clones, with around 72% occurring only once. The sequenced sample was CD4+ T cells from PBMCs cultured with HIV peptides, obtained before COVID-19 vaccination. As to subset: HIV-1 Nef peptide pool negative control/reference culture. This clonotype originated in a human donor who had a prior SARS-CoV-2 infection.

The CDR3 DNA reads as TGTGCCAGCAGCCCAACCGGGACAGAGAGAACCGGGGAGCTGTTTTTT. Its protein product is CASSPTGTERTGELFF. V gene TRBV7-8 combines with J gene TRBJ2-2, with 7 bases that match TRBD1. From germline, CDR1 is SGHVS and CDR2 FQNEAQ. This CDR3 contains 16 residues. Trimming cost V 5 bases and J 5 bases; bases outside gene matches: 11.